A single sample is the source of the 16 T cell receptor beta chains below, sequenced in a study of control samples from healthy donors and cancer patients. Measured with immunoSEQ multiplex PCR; TCRdb has only the in-frame clones, and not every one. The sample gives some 120,000 clones, roughly 90% of which show up once; 2% to 3% is in the top ten. The sequenced sample consisted of blood. Every receptor here comes from a man aged 18 to 29 in good health.

The rearrangement joins TRBV4-1 to TRBJ2-1; 12 positions agree with TRBD2. The length of the CDR3 is 16 residues. Trimming at V came to 3 bases and at J to 9 bases, leaving 9 bases not matched to a gene. Germline values: CDR1 MGHRA, CDR2 YSYEKL. CDR3 amino acids: CASSHRPSGGAPEQFF. CDR3 nucleotide sequence: TGCGCCAGCAGCCACCGCCCTAGCGGGGGGGCCCCTGAGCAGTTCTTC.

The rearrangement uses TRBV5-4 and TRBJ2-3; D unresolved. Trimming pared 4 bases from V and 0 bases from J, leaving 3 bases between. CDR1 is SGHNT and CDR2 is YYREEE in the germline V gene (reference sequence). The CDR3 is 12 residues long. The CDR3: CASSDSTDTQYF. In DNA, the CDR3 is TGTGCCAGCAGCGACAGCACAGATACGCAGTATTTT.

This chain links TRBV30 with TRBJ1-5; D unresolved. Germline loops: CDR1 GTSNPN, CDR2 SVGIG (reference sequence). The V end was cut by 4 bases, the J end by 4 bases, with 11 bases between. This CDR3 has 13 amino acids. CDR3 protein: CAWNEKGNQPQHF. The CDR3 DNA sequence: TGTGCCTGGAATGAGAAAGGGAATCAGCCCCAGCATTTT.

The chain combines TRBV27 with TRBJ1-5, with 11 bases aligning to TRBD1. The length of the CDR3 is 15 residues. Trimming at V came to 8 bases and at J to 6 bases, leaving 9 bases not matched to a gene. CDR1 is MNHEY, CDR2 SMNVEV, per germline (reference sequence). The CDR3 sequence: CASGRTGGSRQPQHF. The CDR3 DNA follows: TGTGCCAGCGGGAGGACAGGGGGCTCTCGTCAGCCCCAGCATTTT.

This sequence joins TRBV11-3 and TRBJ1-2, with TRBD1 matching over 8 bases. The CDR3 has 16 residues. V lost 4 bases, J lost 3 bases, and 10 bases stayed unmatched. Germline CDR1 reads SGHNT; CDR2 reads YENEEA. The CDR3, as DNA: TGTGCCAGCAGCTCCGCCGCAGGGGGCTTTTACTATGGCTACACCTTC. This codes for CASSSAAGGFYYGYTF.

The table lists this clone with a few counts. The chain combines TRBV30 with TRBJ2-1, with D perhaps matching TRBD1 (6 bases). Germline CDR1 is GTSNPN and CDR2 is SVGIG (reference sequence). This CDR3 has 15 amino acids. V was cut by 2 bases and J by 3 bases, with 14 bases left in between. The CDR3 loop reads CAWSPRQVRYNEQFF. The CDR3 DNA reads as TGTGCCTGGAGTCCCCGACAGGTCCGCTACAATGAGCAGTTCTTC.

The genes are TRBV19 and TRBJ1-3; D is possibly TRBD1 (5 bases). V lost 0 bases, J lost 9 bases, and 18 bases lay in between. The CDR3 runs to 16 residues. Germline assignment: CDR1 LNHDA and CDR2 SQIVND (reference sequence). CDR3 DNA: TGTGCCAGTAGTATAGAATCCAATCTGCTTGGGGGCACCATATATTTT. It yields the protein CASSIESNLLGGTIYF.

The V call is TRBV6-5, the J call TRBJ2-1, with a possible D match to TRBD2 (5 bases). In germline, CDR1 is MNHEY, CDR2 SVGAGI. The length of the CDR3 is 11 residues. Trimming took 8 bases from V and 13 from J, leaving 15 bases between them. CDR3 sequence (DNA): TGTGCCAGCCTCGGTTCGAGGGCTCAGTTCTTC. Protein product: CASLGSRAQFF.

The chain couples TRBV7-9 to TRBJ2-5; the D call may be TRBD1 or TRBD2 (6 bases each). From germline, CDR1 is SEHNR and CDR2 FQNEAQ (reference sequence). The CDR3 covers 16 residues. Trimming removed 5 bases at V and 2 bases at J, with 18 bases between. CDR3 in amino acids: CASSTIGGTRQETQYF. CDR3 DNA: TGTGCCAGCAGCACGATTGGGGGGACACGTCAAGAGACCCAGTACTTC.

This clone appeared once. The gene calls are TRBV30 and TRBJ2-2; 7 bases agree with TRBD1. The CDR3 contains 15 residues. The germline CDR1 and CDR2 sequences are GTSNPN and SVGIG (reference sequence). The J segment lost 4 bases and the V segment lost 3 bases, leaving 8 bases of the junction unmatched. The CDR3 here is CAWRVVTGFTGELFF. DNA of the CDR3: TGTGCCTGGAGGGTGGTGACAGGGTTCACCGGGGAGCTGTTTTTT.

The chain recombines TRBV6-5 with TRBJ2-2; no firm D call. CDR1 is MNHEY and CDR2 is SVGAGI in the germline V gene. The CDR3 is 12 residues long. Trimming removed 6 bases at V and 6 bases at J, with 8 bases between. CDR3 coding DNA: TGTGCCAGCAGCTCCTCTCCCGGGGAGCTGTTTTTT. This translates into CASSSSPGELFF.

The genes are TRBV11-2 and TRBJ2-1, with TRBD2 matching 10 bases. V shed 5 bases and J 5 bases; nucleotides not matched to a gene: 9. The CDR3 is 16 amino acids. Germline CDR1 reads SGHAT; CDR2 reads FQNNGV. The CDR3 is CASSPTPSGGNNEQFF. CDR3 in DNA: TGTGCCAGCAGCCCCACCCCTAGCGGGGGAAACAATGAGCAGTTCTTC.

The chain uses TRBV6-2 or TRBV6-3 and TRBJ1-4; D uncertain. Germline V gene sequence: CDR1 MNHEY, CDR2 SVGEGT. CDR3 length equals 16 residues. Trimming cost V 2 bases and J 2 bases, with 12 bases left between them. CDR3 DNA: TGTGCCAGCAGTTACGACACCTCGGGGACTAATGAAAAACTGTTTTTT. Translated, it gives CASSYDTSGTNEKLFF.

The chain couples TRBV2 to TRBJ1-1; the D gene is possibly TRBD1 (5 bases). The germline V and J ends were trimmed by 4 bases and 1 base, with 10 bases remaining between them. Germline V CDR1 and CDR2: SNHLY, FYNNEI. This CDR3 spans 14 amino acids. The CDR3 DNA reads as TGTGCCAGCAGTGTGACGACAGCGAACACTGAAGCTTTCTTT. This codes for CASSVTTANTEAFF.

V usage is TRBV7-9 and J usage is TRBJ2-1, with 11 positions matching TRBD2. The ends lost 5 bases at V and 4 bases at J; junction bases unmatched: 13. The CDR3 sequence is 18 residues long. In germline, CDR1 is SEHNR, CDR2 FQNEAQ (reference sequence). CDR3 sequence reads: CASSGTGTLAGGYNEQFF. For the CDR3, the DNA is TGTGCCAGCAGCGGGACAGGGACCCTAGCGGGGGGATACAATGAGCAGTTCTTC. Combining the CDR3 with reference TRBV7-9 and TRBJ2-1 gives the whole variable domain DTGVSQNPRHKITKRGQNVTFRCDPISEHNRLYWYRQTLGQGPEFLTYFQNEAQLEKSRLLSDRFSAERPKGSFSTLEIQRTEQGDSAMYLCASSGTGTLAGGYNEQFFGPGTRLTVL.

V is TRBV6-5 and J is TRBJ1-4; D ambiguous. Looked up from germline, CDR1 is MNHEY and CDR2 is SVGAGI. The CDR3 totals 11 residues. Trimming stripped 10 bases from V and 4 bases from J, with 7 bases between. Here the CDR3 reads CATAYNEKLFF. The CDR3 nucleotides read TGTGCCACGGCCTATAATGAAAAACTGTTTTTT.